The present TCR beta chain was sequenced within a study of shared clonotypes between healthy human individuals. Study-level findings and limits: An anticipated effect of sequencing depth on clonotype sharing among donors was recognized.

A deep-level run was used for the assay. The repertoire was sequenced with immunoSEQ multiplex PCR; TCRdb's copy has only in-frame clones and lacks some. The repertoire holds 850,000 to 1,200,000 clones, with more than 65% as singletons. The germline V and J ends were trimmed by 0 bases and 0 bases, with 10 bases remaining between them. The CDR3 has 16 residues. Germline loops: CDR1 SGDLS, CDR2 YYNGEE. Donors had no recently reported acute infections or vaccinations and were HIV-negative. It was into CD45RA+ naive and CD45RA-negative memory subsets that the CD4+ cells were split. A word on this clone: Its antigen is currently unknown.

This TCR derives from a man between 18 and 29 years old in good health. Sequenced input: memory CD4+ T cells sorted from blood. Subset meaning: CD45RA-negative fraction. This chain connects TRBV9 to TRBJ1-3; D uncertain. CDR3 protein: CASSVGGDYSGNTIYF. For the CDR3, the DNA is TGTGCCAGCAGCGTAGGCGGGGATTACTCTGGAAACACCATATATTTT.